This T cell receptor (beta chain) was sequenced for a study of blood T cell repertoires in COVID-19. The wider study: T cells, B-cell-depleted T cells, or PBMCs supplied cDNA or gDNA.

TCRdb's copy holds only in-frame clones and misses some; the assay was immunoSEQ multiplex PCR. This repertoire shows about 190,000 clones, roughly 80% found once; its top ten account for around an eighth. The sequence was collected from a man aged 50-60 years who had recovered from COVID-19. Source material: peripheral blood.

The CDR3, as DNA: TGTGCCATCAGCGATATTACTAGGTACGAGCAGTACTTC. It is translated as CAISDITRYEQYF. The chain joins TRBV10-3 to TRBJ2-7; the D gene is possibly TRBD2 (5 bases). The ends were cut back, 6 bases at V and 4 bases at J, with 13 bases in the middle. The CDR3 sequence is 13 residues long. Germline loops: CDR1 ENHRY, CDR2 SYGVKD.